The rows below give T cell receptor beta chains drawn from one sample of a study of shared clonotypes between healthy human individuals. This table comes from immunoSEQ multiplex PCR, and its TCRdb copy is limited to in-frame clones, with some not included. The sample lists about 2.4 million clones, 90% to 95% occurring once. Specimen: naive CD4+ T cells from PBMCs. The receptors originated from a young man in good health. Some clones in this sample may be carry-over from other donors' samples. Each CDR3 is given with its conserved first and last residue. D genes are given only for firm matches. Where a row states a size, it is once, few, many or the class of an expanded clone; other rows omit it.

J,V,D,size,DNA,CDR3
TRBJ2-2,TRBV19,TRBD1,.,TGTGCCAGTAGTCACAGGGGGGCCGGGGAGCTGTTTTTT,CASSHRGAGELFF
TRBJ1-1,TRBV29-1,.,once,TGCAGCGTTGAAAGGGTCAAGAGGGACACTGAAGCTTTCTTT,CSVERVKRDTEAFF
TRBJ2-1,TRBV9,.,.,TGTGCCAGCAGCGTAAGGGCTAGCATAGACAATGAGCAGTTCTTC,CASSVRASIDNEQFF
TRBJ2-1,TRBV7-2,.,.,TGTGCCAGCAGCTTAGGAGGATACAGGAGAAATGAGCAGTTCTTC,CASSLGGYRRNEQFF
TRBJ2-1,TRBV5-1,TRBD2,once,TGCGCCAGCAGCTTTTCCGGGACTAGCGGGAGAGACCACAATGAGCAGTTCTTC,CASSFSGTSGRDHNEQFF
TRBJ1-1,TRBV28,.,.,TGTGCCAGCAGTTCAGGACAGCGCGAAGCTTTCTTT,CASSSGQREAFF
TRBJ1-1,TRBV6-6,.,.,TGTGCCAGCAGTGACCGGGGGGGGAACACTGAAGCTTTCTTT,CASSDRGGNTEAFF
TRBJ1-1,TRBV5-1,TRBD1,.,TGCGCCAGCAGCTTGGGGACAGGGAACCCCATGAACACTGAAGCTTTCTTT,CASSLGTGNPMNTEAFF
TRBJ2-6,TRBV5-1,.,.,TGCGCCAGCAGCTTGGCCGGATTCGACTCTGGGGCCAACGTCCTGACTTTC,CASSLAGFDSGANVLTF
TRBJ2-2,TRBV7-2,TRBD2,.,TGTGCCAGCAGCCGGACTAGCGGGAGATCCGGGGAGCTGTTTTTT,CASSRTSGRSGELFF
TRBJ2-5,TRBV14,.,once,TGTGCCAGCAGCCAATTGGCAGAGACCCAGTACTTC,CASSQLAETQYF
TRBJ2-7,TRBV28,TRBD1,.,TGTGCCAGCAGTCCCATGGGGACAGCCTACGAGCAGTACTTC,CASSPMGTAYEQYF
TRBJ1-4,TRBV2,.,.,TGTGCCAGCCGGAGAGGGGAGTTCGGTAATGAAAAACTGTTTTTT,CASRRGEFGNEKLFF
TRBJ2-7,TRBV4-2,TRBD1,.,TGTGCCAGCAGCCAGGGACAGGCCTACGAGCAGTACTTC,CASSQGQAYEQYF
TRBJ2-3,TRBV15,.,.,TGTGCCACCAGCAGAGGGGGACGAAGCACAGATACGCAGTATTTT,CATSRGGRSTDTQYF
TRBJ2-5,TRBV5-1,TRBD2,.,TGCGCCAGCAGCGAGGGGACTAGCGTCCAAGAGACCCAGTACTTC,CASSEGTSVQETQYF
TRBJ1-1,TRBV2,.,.,TGTGCCAGCAGTGCTTGGGGGAGCGGTGAAGCTTTCTTT,CASSAWGSGEAFF
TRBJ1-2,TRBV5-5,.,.,TGTGCCAGCAGCTTGTCCTCTGGCAGGGGTTATGGCTACACCTTC,CASSLSSGRGYGYTF
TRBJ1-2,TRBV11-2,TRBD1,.,TGTGCCAGCAGCGATTCCGACAGGGCAAACTATGGCTACACCTTC,CASSDSDRANYGYTF
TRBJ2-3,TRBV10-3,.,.,TGTGCCATCAGCGGCACAGATACGCAGTATTTT,CAISGTDTQYF
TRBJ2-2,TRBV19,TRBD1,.,TGTGCCAGTAGTCCCCGGGACAGAACTTACACCGGGGAGCTGTTTTTT,CASSPRDRTYTGELFF
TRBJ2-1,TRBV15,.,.,TGTGCCACCAGCCGGACATTCCATGAGCAGTTCTTC,CATSRTFHEQFF
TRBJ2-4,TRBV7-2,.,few,TGTGCCAGCAGCCCCGTCCTAGCCAAAAACATTCAGTACTTC,CASSPVLAKNIQYF
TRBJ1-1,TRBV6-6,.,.,TGTGCCAGCAGTTACCCGGGGGCTAGTGTCACTGAAGCTTTCTTT,CASSYPGASVTEAFF
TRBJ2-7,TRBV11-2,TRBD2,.,TGTGCCAGCAGCCAGAGAAGAGCTAGCGGGACCTACGAGCAGTACTTC,CASSQRRASGTYEQYF
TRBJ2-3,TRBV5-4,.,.,TGTGCCAGCAGTCTGGGGGGCTCAGATACGCAGTATTTT,CASSLGGSDTQYF
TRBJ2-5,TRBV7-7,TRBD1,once,TGTGCCAGCAGCTTAGACAGGGGTGAGACCCAGTACTTC,CASSLDRGETQYF
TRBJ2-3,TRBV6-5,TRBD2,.,TGTGCCAGCAGTTTCCTAAGCGGGATGGGAGGTACGCAGTATTTT,CASSFLSGMGGTQYF
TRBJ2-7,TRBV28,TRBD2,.,TGTGCCAGCAGATCCGGGACTAGCGGGATCCACGAGCAGTACTTC,CASRSGTSGIHEQYF
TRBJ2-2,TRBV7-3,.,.,TGTGCCAGCAGCTCGACAGAGCCTCGGGGTACCGGGGAGCTGTTTTTT,CASSSTEPRGTGELFF
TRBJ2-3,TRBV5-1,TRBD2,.,TGCGCCAGCAGCTCAAGACTAGCGGGAGTGTTCGTGGATACGCAGTATTTT,CASSSRLAGVFVDTQYF
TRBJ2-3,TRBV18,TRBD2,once,TGTGCCAGCTCACCACTAGCGGGAATTACAGACAGCACAGATACGCAGTATTTT,CASSPLAGITDSTDTQYF
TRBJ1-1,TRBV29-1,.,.,TGCAGCGTTCAAACAGGGTGGACTGAAGCTTTCTTT,CSVQTGWTEAFF
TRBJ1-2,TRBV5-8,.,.,TGTGCCAGCAGCTTGTTTACCGCGGGACACTATGGCTACACCTTC,CASSLFTAGHYGYTF
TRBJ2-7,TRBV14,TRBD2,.,TGTGCCAGCAGCCAAGATGGGATAGCGGGCGGCCTCCAGCAGTACTTC,CASSQDGIAGGLQQYF
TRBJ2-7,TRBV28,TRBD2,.,TGTGCCAGCAGTTCCTCTACTAGCGGGAGCGGGTACGAGCAGTACTTC,CASSSSTSGSGYEQYF
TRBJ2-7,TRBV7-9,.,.,TGTGCCAGCAGCCAGGGACCAGACCCTTACGAGCAGTACTTC,CASSQGPDPYEQYF
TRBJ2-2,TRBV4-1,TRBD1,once,TGCGCCAGCAGCCAAGAGTATACAGGGGGCACCGGGGAGCTGTTTTTT,CASSQEYTGGTGELFF
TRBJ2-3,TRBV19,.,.,TGTGCCAGTAGTATAGGACAGCAAGATACGCAGTATTTT,CASSIGQQDTQYF